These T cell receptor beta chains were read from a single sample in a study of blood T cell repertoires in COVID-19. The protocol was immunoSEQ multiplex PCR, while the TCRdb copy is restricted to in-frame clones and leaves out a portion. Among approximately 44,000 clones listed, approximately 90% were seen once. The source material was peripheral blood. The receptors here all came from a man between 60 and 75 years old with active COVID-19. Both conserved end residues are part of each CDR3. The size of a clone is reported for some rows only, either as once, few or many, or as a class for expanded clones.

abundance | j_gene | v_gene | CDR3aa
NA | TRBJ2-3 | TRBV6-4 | CASSDQATDTQYF
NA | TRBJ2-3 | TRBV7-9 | CASSSGTSGRSQYF
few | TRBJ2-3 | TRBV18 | CASSPGGDTQYF
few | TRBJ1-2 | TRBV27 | CASSFSTGSQLGYTF
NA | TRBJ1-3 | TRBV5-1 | CASSFEPSSGNTIYF
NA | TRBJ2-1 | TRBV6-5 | CASSRGTSIEQFF
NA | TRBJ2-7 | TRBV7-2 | CASSLSTSGFEQYF
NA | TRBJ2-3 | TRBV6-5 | CASSYGGTGTDTQYF
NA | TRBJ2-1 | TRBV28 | CASSETTSGRFNNEQFF
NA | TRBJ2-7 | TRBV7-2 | CASSLPTGGAYEQYF
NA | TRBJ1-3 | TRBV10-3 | CAISESAAEGGNTIYF
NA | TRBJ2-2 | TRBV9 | CASSVSGNTGELFF
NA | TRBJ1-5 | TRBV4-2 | CASSQDPEGPQHF
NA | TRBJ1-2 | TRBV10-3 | CAISESGASGYTF
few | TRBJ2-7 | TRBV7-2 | CASSWTMGQEYEQYF
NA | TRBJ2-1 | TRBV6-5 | CASLNGKQQFF
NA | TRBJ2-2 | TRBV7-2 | CASSSNSLNTGELFF
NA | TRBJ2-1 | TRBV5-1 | CASALAGPSYNEQFF
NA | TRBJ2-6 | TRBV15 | CATSRESGANVLTF
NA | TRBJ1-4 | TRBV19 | CASSMPGTNEKLFF
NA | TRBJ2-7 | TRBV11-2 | CASSSLAGSYEQYF
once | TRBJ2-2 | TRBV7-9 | CASSLSAGVGELFF
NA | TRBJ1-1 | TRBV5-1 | CASTGSVDRGPTEAFF
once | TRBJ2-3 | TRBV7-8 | CASGRGQFADTQYF
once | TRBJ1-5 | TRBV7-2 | CASSLGWGGQPQHF
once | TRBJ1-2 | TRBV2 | CASSEEGQGYGYTF
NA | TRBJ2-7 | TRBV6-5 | CASNPGQLTYEQYF
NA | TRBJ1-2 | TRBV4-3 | CASSQDRETPTYTF
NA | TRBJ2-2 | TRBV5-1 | CASSAGLVTGELFF
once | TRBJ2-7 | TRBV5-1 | CASSLMAGSEQYF
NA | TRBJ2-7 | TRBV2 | CASSSDYPAYEQYF
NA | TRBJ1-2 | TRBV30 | CAWSVTWGDGYTF
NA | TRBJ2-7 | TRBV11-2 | CASSLDIGSGSSYEQYF
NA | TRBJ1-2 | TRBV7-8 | CASSLARESGYTF
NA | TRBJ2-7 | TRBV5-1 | CASTLSGGSYEQYF
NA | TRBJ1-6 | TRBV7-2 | CASSAGYNSPLHF
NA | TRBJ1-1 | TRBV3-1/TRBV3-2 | CASRLGQDNTEAFF
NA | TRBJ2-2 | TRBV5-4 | CASRAGQGNTGELFF
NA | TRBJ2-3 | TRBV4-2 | CASSQGIGTSGGTDTQYF
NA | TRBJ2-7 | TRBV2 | CATYTGLAGEVNEQYF
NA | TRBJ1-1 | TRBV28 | CASRQGALEAFF
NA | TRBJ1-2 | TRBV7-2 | CASSLQTGNYGYTF
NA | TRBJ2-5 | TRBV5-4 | CASSTDRFGGETQYF
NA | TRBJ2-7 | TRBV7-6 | CASSYARDSAYEQYF
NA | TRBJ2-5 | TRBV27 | CASSHAPLRPRDRETQYF